This T cell receptor beta chain appears in the sequencing data of a study of blood T cell repertoires in COVID-19. Study summary: Some COVID-19 samples were acute and others convalescent; all came from the United States, Italy and Spain. From T cells, B-cell-depleted T cells, or PBMCs came the material, which was cDNA or gDNA.

This CDR3 is 12 amino acids long. CDR1 and CDR2 from the germline V gene are ENHRY and SYGVKD. The V end was cut by 8 bases, the J end by 6 bases, with 11 bases between. Original analysis: Nucleated cell number was recorded as an estimate derived from reference gene primer amplification. Data came from immunoSEQ multiplex PCR; TCRdb stores just in-frame clones and leaves some out. V and J calls and clone size are copied from that table; D and trimming were computed from the DNA. Among about 120,000 clones listed, approximately 84% were seen once. The specimen sequenced was peripheral blood. V gene TRBV10-3 combines with J gene TRBJ2-1, with D hard to call. This TCR derives from a man aged 70-80 years with active or convalescent COVID-19. The CDR3 is CAIAGSGNEQFF. Written as DNA, the CDR3 is TGTGCCATCGCCGGGTCCGGCAATGAGCAGTTCTTC.